Below, 17 T cell receptor beta chains from the same sample are listed, as sequenced in a study of OX40 agonist ivuxolimab in advanced cancers. Clones were sequenced by immunoSEQ multiplex PCR, and TCRdb holds only the in-frame ones, with some missing. Among tens of thousands of clones, 80% to 90% were seen once, and the ten largest hold over 2.5%. The sample here was CD4+ or CD8+ T cells sorted from blood, taken in a trial of the OX40 agonist ivuxolimab. Receptors were obtained from an adult with an advanced solid tumor such as melanoma, head and neck, liver or kidney cancer.

The rearrangement uses TRBV4-1 and TRBJ1-4; D is unclear. CDR1 MGHRA and CDR2 YSYEKL come from the germline V gene. This CDR3 is 12 amino acids long. V lost 2 bases and J lost 5, with 3 bases in between. The CDR3 sequence is CASSQRNEKLFF. The CDR3 coding sequence is TGCGCCAGCAGCCAAAGGAATGAAAAACTGTTTTTT.

The genes are TRBV9 and TRBJ2-2, with D perhaps matching TRBD2 (6 bases). V gave up 4 bases and J gave up 6 bases, with 13 bases separating them. The CDR3 extends over 14 amino acids. The germline gives CDR1 SGDLS, CDR2 YYNGEE. CDR3 DNA: TGTGCCAGCAGCCGGGACTTTAAGCCCGGGGAGCTGTTTTTT. Translation gives CASSRDFKPGELFF.

This clone has just one count. This chain connects TRBV28 to TRBJ2-7; 9 positions match TRBD1. This CDR3 has 15 amino acids. Germline V gene lookup returns CDR1 MDHEN and CDR2 SYDVKM. V shed 3 bases, J shed 4 bases, and the junction held 7 bases outside the gene matches. The CDR3 nucleotides are TGTGCCAGCAGTTTCGACACAGGGGGCCCTTACGAGCAGTACTTC. This sequence encodes CASSFDTGGPYEQYF.

The CDR3 DNA reads TGCGCCAGCAGCGTAGACAGGGCCTATGGCTACACCTTC. Translating gives CASSVDRAYGYTF. This rearrangement joins TRBV5-1 to TRBJ1-2, with 7 bases lining up with TRBD1. J gave up 4 bases and V 4 bases, and 4 bases lay outside the gene matches. This CDR3 has 13 residues. Germline loops: CDR1 SGHRS, CDR2 YFSETQ.

This clone was seen only once. V usage is TRBV29-1 and J usage is TRBJ2-5; D is unresolved. From germline, CDR1 is SQVTM and CDR2 ANQGSEA. V was clipped by 8 bases and J by 2 bases, with 15 bases between them. This CDR3 comprises 13 residues. CDR3 loop: CSSTVGSQETQYF. DNA for the CDR3: TGCAGCTCAACCGTGGGGTCGCAAGAGACCCAGTACTTC.

V gene TRBV5-1 combines with J gene TRBJ2-7, with 7 nucleotides matching TRBD1. In germline, CDR1 is SGHRS, CDR2 YFSETQ. This CDR3 region has 13 residues. Germline trimming cut 0 bases from V and 5 bases from J; bases unmatched to any gene: 2. This CDR3 is CASSLGQGHEQYF. The CDR3, as DNA: TGCGCCAGCAGCTTGGGACAGGGCCACGAGCAGTACTTC.

This clone was seen just once. CDR3 region: CASSEPVPNSPLHF. In DNA, the CDR3 is TGTGCCAGCAGTGAGCCCGTTCCGAATTCACCCCTCCACTTT. V and J are TRBV25-1 and TRBJ1-6; D gene ambiguous. V lost 3 bases and J lost 7, with 10 bases in between. In germline, CDR1 is MGHDK, CDR2 SYGVNS. The CDR3 contains 14 residues.

V and J are TRBV7-2 and TRBJ2-7; 9 nucleotides match TRBD1. The length of the CDR3 is 13 residues. Germline V CDR1 and CDR2: SGHTA, FQGNSA. Trimming cost V 5 bases and J 7 bases; bases outside gene matches: 6. This CDR3 is CASSLWGTGEQYF. CDR3 DNA: TGTGCCAGCAGCCTCTGGGGGACAGGGGAGCAGTACTTC.

The chain couples TRBV5-1 to TRBJ2-2; D might be TRBD1 (6 bases). Trimming took 4 bases from V and 8 from J, leaving 15 bases between them. This CDR3 has 14 amino acids. Germline V gene data show CDR1 as SGHRS and CDR2 as YFSETQ. CDR3: CASSDTAGAGELFF. CDR3 nucleotides: TGCGCCAGCAGCGACACAGCAGGGGCGGGGGAGCTGTTTTTT.

The chain carries TRBV10-3 and TRBJ1-1; 12 nucleotides agree with TRBD1. The ends lost 4 bases at V and 6 bases at J; junction bases unmatched: 6. The CDR3 has 15 amino acids. The V gene's germline CDR1 is ENHRY and CDR2 SYGVKD. CDR3 sequence reads: CAISAGTGGRSEAFF. The CDR3 DNA follows: TGTGCCATCAGTGCCGGGACAGGGGGCCGATCTGAAGCTTTCTTT.

The V and J genes are TRBV6-6 and TRBJ2-5; TRBD2 matches at 7 bases. The CDR3 extends over 16 amino acids. The ends lost 0 bases at V and 0 bases at J; junction bases unmatched: 4. CDR1 MNHNY and CDR2 SVGAGI come from the germline V gene (reference sequence). The CDR3 region is CASSYSGSGYQETQYF. In DNA, the CDR3 is TGTGCCAGCAGTTACTCCGGTAGCGGGTACCAAGAGACCCAGTACTTC.

This rearrangement joins TRBV6-5 to TRBJ1-2; 11 bases agree with TRBD1. The CDR3 is 15 amino acids. Per the germline V gene, CDR1 is MNHEY and CDR2 is SVGAGI. V trimming: 5 bases; J trimming: 8 bases; junction bases outside the gene matches: 10. The CDR3 loop reads CASSNPGQGAGGYTF. In DNA form, the CDR3 reads TGTGCCAGCAGTAATCCTGGACAGGGGGCGGGAGGCTACACCTTC.

The rearrangement uses TRBV10-3 and TRBJ1-1; D gene ambiguous. The V end lost 6 bases, the J end lost 7 bases, and 15 bases lay between the germline ends. The CDR3 runs to 13 residues. In germline, CDR1 is ENHRY, CDR2 SYGVKD. CDR3 protein: CAIRDPRVGEAFF. DNA of the CDR3: TGTGCCATCAGGGACCCCCGGGTAGGTGAAGCTTTCTTT.

This rearrangement joins TRBV11-1 to TRBJ1-6; 7 positions agree with TRBD1. Trimming cost V 3 bases and J 5 bases; bases outside gene matches: 7. Germline assignment: CDR1 SGHAT and CDR2 FQDESV (reference sequence). The CDR3 length is 16 residues. Here the CDR3 DNA reads TGTGCCAGCAGCTTCACCGGGACAGAAAATAATTCACCCCTCCACTTT. Encoded protein: CASSFTGTENNSPLHF.

This chain joins TRBV4-3 and TRBJ1-1; D perhaps matches TRBD1 (5 bases). This CDR3 has 15 residues. The germline gives CDR1 LGHNA, CDR2 YSLEER. The germline V and J ends were trimmed by 1 base and 5 bases, with 14 bases remaining between them. CDR3: CASSQASLDRTEAFF. The CDR3 DNA sequence: TGCGCCAGCAGCCAAGCTTCCCTCGACAGAACTGAAGCTTTCTTT.

The V call is TRBV27, the J call TRBJ2-7, with D possibly called TRBD1 or TRBD2 (5 bases each). The germline V and J ends were trimmed by 4 bases and 7 bases, with 17 bases remaining between them. Germline CDR1 and CDR2: MNHEY and SMNVEV (reference sequence). The CDR3 is 14 amino acids. The CDR3 DNA sequence: TGTGCCAGCAGTTCGCACGGGACCGAGTCTGAGCAGTACTTC. This gives the protein CASSSHGTESEQYF.

The chain joins TRBV4-1 to TRBJ1-4, with a tentative D call TRBD1 (5 bases). Trimming removed 2 bases at V and 0 bases at J, with 10 bases between. The CDR3 has 16 residues. The germline gives CDR1 MGHRA, CDR2 YSYEKL. This CDR3 reads CASSQTSTATNEKLFF. The CDR3 DNA is TGCGCCAGCAGCCAAACGTCGACAGCAACTAATGAAAAACTGTTTTTT.